The 18 T cell receptor beta chains below all came from one sample that was sequenced in a study of tumor-infiltrating lymphocytes in primary liver carcinoma. A primer in the constant region served to generate TCR beta cDNA from 500 ng of total RNA. Construction of TCR beta libraries relied on three successive nested multiplex PCR rounds employing slightly modified ARM-PCR. Use of TRBV1-TRBV30 forward primers with a C-beta reverse primer characterized the first two PCR rounds, which lasted about 10 cycles each. Via MiXCR, TCRdb re-called the multiplex PCR reads, giving one row per CDR3 protein. This sample has about 120,000 distinct CDR3 sequences, with around 70% found just once. Investigators took RNA and DNA out together from approximately 22-30 mg of unsorted bulk tissue. The sequencing sample was made of tumor-adjacent normal liver tissue. The source of these receptors is a woman aged 55-69 years with primary liver carcinoma and hepatitis B virus infection.

V and J are TRBV7-9 and TRBJ2-5, with 10 bases fitting TRBD2. Germline CDR1 is SEHNR and CDR2 is FQNEAQ (reference sequence). V trimming: 7 bases; J trimming: 6 bases; junction bases outside the gene matches: 23. The CDR3 is 19 amino acids. The DNA of the CDR3 is TGTGCCAGCAACTGGCGACGCAATCGACTAGCGGGTGGTGGGAAGACCCAGTACTTC. Translation: CASNWRRNRLAGGGKTQYF.

In its sample, this clonotype was seen a few times. V is TRBV28 and J is TRBJ1-1, with D possibly matching TRBD1 (5 bases). Germline V gene data show CDR1 as MDHEN and CDR2 as SYDVKM. V was clipped by 2 bases and J by 4 bases, with 14 bases between them. The CDR3 runs 15 residues. CDR3 sequence reads: CASSLDVRESTEAFF. The CDR3 coding sequence is TGTGCCAGCAGTTTAGATGTCAGGGAGAGCACTGAAGCTTTCTTT.

The V call is TRBV6-1, the J call TRBJ1-5; D remains ambiguous. The V end was cut by 1 base, the J end by 5 bases, with 12 bases between. Germline assignment: CDR1 MNHNS and CDR2 SASEGT. The CDR3 spans 15 residues. This CDR3 reads CASSEVLGPYQPQHF. Written as DNA, the CDR3 is TGTGCCAGCAGTGAAGTGCTAGGGCCATATCAGCCCCAGCATTTT.

On this clonotype itself: Given a much more abundant clone one base away, this may be a read error. J is TRBJ2-7 and V is TRBV28; D might be TRBD1 (6 bases). Germline V gene data show CDR1 as MDHEN and CDR2 as SYDVKM. CDR3 length equals 15 residues. DNA of the CDR3: TGTGCCAGCAGTCGGACAGTGCTGAGCTCCTACGAGGAGTACTTC. It encodes CASSRTVLSSYEEYF.

This clonotype was counted a few times. Given a much more abundant clone one base away, this may be a read error. The rearrangement links TRBV29-1 to TRBJ2-5; D may be TRBD1 or TRBD2 (5 bases each). The CDR3 has 12 amino acids. Germline V gives CDR1 SQVTM, CDR2 ANQGSEA. The CDR3 spells CSVGDSQESQYF. The CDR3 DNA reads as TGCAGCGTGGGAGACAGTCAAGAGTCCCAGTACTTC.

This clonotype was recorded a few times. A much larger clone is a single base away; this may be a read error. This chain connects TRBV6-6 to TRBJ2-1; perhaps TRBD2 as D (5 bases). The CDR3 is 13 residues long. In germline, CDR1 is MNHNY, CDR2 SVGAGI (reference sequence). The CDR3 nucleotides are TGTGCCATCAGTTACGGGAACGTTGGACCCAAGTTCTTC. Encoded protein: CAISYGNVGPKFF.

In regard to this clonotype: A clone one base away is much larger, so this may be a read error. J is TRBJ1-1 and V is TRBV28; D is unclear. There are 14 residues in the CDR3. Looked up from germline, CDR1 is MDHEN and CDR2 is SYDVKM. For the CDR3, the DNA is TGTGCCACCCCGGCCAAAACTTTGAACACTGTAGCTTTCTTT. Protein: CATPAKTLNTVAFF.

On this clonotype itself: The conserved phenylalanine or tryptophan is not found at the CDR3 terminus, so this likely reflects a read error. V gene TRBV7-8 combines with J gene TRBJ1-1; D not resolved. The CDR3 spans 13 residues. Germline lookup yields CDR1 SGHVS and CDR2 FQNEAQ. V lost 7 bases, J lost 6 bases, and 15 bases lay in between. Here the CDR3 DNA reads TGTGCCAGCACCATCATCTTGGGTGCTGAAGCTTTCATT. Amino acids: CASTIILGAEAFI.

This chain joins TRBV2 and TRBJ2-1; 7 nucleotides line up with TRBD2. Germline loops: CDR1 SNHLY, CDR2 FYNNEI. After removal of 7 bases from V and 3 bases from J, the junction contained 6 bases not matched to a gene. This CDR3 is 14 amino acids long. CDR3 sequence: CASIGSGNYNEQFF. CDR3 DNA: TGTGCCAGCATAGGGAGCGGGAACTACAATGAGCAGTTCTTC.

Worth noting for this clonotype: It is likely a read error, because the conserved phenylalanine at the end of the CDR3 is missing. Because the CDR3's place on the DNA is in doubt, the DNA is left out and the CDR3 is given as listed by TCRdb. CDR3 amino acids: CASSSSRGAFSNEQSL. The chain has TRBV11-1 and TRBJ2-1; the table assigns TRBD1, which was not confirmed against the DNA. The CDR3 sequence runs 16 residues, both termini included. Germline CDR1 is SGHAT and CDR2 is FQDESV (reference sequence).

This clonotype appeared many times. V gene TRBV6-5 combines with J gene TRBJ2-7, with TRBD2 as a possible D gene (5 bases). Germline V gene lookup returns CDR1 MNHEY and CDR2 SVGAGI. V shed 1 base and J shed 3 bases, with 10 bases lying between them. CDR3 length: 14 amino acids. CDR3: CASSYWGEGYEQYF. The CDR3 region has the DNA TGTGCCAGCAGTTACTGGGGTGAGGGCTACGAGCAGTACTTC.

The chain links TRBV29-1 to TRBJ2-1; 10 nucleotides line up with TRBD2. The CDR3 extends over 14 amino acids. Germline V gives CDR1 SQVTM, CDR2 ANQGSEA. The J segment lost 8 bases and the V segment lost 4 bases, leaving 8 bases of the junction unmatched. The CDR3 DNA sequence: TGCAGCGTTGCAGGGACTAGCGAGGAGTATGAGCAGTTCTTC. It encodes CSVAGTSEEYEQFF.

CDR3 region: CASSLQGTQYNEQFF. CDR3 nucleotides: TGTGCCAGCAGCTTACAGGGGACACAGTACAATGAGCAGTTCTTC. This rearrangement joins TRBV7-9 to TRBJ2-1, with D possibly matching TRBD1 (6 bases). The CDR3 covers 15 residues. The germline CDR1 and CDR2 sequences are SEHNR and FQNEAQ (reference sequence). V lost 2 bases and J 4 bases, leaving 12 bases between the germline ends.

Of note for this clonotype: A read error may produce the germline difference seen at one junction end. V gene TRBV6-1 combines with J gene TRBJ2-1, with no clear D. The CDR3 is made up of 14 amino acids. Looked up from germline, CDR1 is MNHNS and CDR2 is SASEGT. CDR3 sequence (DNA): TGTGTCAGCAGTGGAATAGGCTCCTTGGATGAGCAGTTCTTC. Protein: CVSSGIGSLDEQFF.

This sequence joins TRBV19 and TRBJ2-2; D gene uncertain. Germline CDR1 and CDR2: LNHDA and SQIVND (reference sequence). The CDR3 is 12 amino acids. The V and J ends lost 7 bases and 2 bases respectively, with 5 bases between them. The CDR3 sequence: CASTVNTGELFF. CDR3 coding DNA: TGTGCCAGTACCGTCAACACCGGGGAGCTGTTTTTT.

This sequence joins TRBV12-3 or TRBV12-4 and TRBJ1-5; possible D gene TRBD1, 5 bases. V gave up 9 bases and J gave up 7 bases, with 13 bases separating them. This CDR3 spans 12 amino acids. The CDR3 protein is CASSRGVQPQHF. CDR3 sequence (DNA): TGTGCCAGTAGCCGGGGCGTACAGCCCCAGCATTTT.

This clonotype has just a few counts. One base away lies a much larger clone, so this may be a sequencing read error. DNA of the CDR3: TGTGCCTGGAGTGAGGGACTAGCGGACTACAATGAGCAGTTCTTC. Translated: CAWSEGLADYNEQFF. The chain joins TRBV30 to TRBJ2-1, with 11 bases aligning to TRBD2. V was clipped by 1 base and J by 3 bases; unmatched bases: 2. The CDR3 extends over 15 amino acids. Germline assignment: CDR1 GTSNPN and CDR2 SVGIG (reference sequence).

On this clonotype itself: A much larger clone lies a single base off, so this may be a read error. V gene TRBV29-1 combines with J gene TRBJ2-5; D gene unclear. Germline values: CDR1 SQVTM, CDR2 ANQGSEA. The CDR3 spans 13 residues. CDR3 nucleotide sequence: TGCAGAGTTGAACTACCCGCGCAAGAGACCCAGTACTTC. Protein: CRVELPAQETQYF.